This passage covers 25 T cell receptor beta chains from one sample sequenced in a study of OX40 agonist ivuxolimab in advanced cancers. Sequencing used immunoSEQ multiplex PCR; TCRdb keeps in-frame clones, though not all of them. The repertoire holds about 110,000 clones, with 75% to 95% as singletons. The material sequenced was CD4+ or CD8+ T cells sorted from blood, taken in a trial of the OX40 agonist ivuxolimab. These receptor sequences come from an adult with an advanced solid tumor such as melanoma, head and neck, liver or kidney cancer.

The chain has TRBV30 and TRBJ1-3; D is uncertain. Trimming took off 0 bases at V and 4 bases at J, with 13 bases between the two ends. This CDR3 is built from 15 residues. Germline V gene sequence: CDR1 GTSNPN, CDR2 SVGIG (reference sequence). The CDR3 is CAWSVPGHLGNTIYF. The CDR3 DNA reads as TGTGCCTGGAGTGTACCCGGCCACCTAGGAAACACCATATATTTT.

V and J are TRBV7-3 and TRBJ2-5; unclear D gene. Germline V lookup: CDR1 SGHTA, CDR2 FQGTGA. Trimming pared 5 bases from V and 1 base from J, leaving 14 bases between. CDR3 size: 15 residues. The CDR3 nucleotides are TGTGCCAGCAGCCGAGGCGGTGGGGTCCAAGAGACCCAGTACTTC. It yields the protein CASSRGGGVQETQYF.

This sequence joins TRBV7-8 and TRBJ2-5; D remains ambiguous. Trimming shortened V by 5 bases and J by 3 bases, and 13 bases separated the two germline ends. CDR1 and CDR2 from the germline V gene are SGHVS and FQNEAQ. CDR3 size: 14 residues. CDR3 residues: CASSPRTPKETQYF. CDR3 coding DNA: TGTGCCAGCAGCCCTAGGACGCCGAAAGAGACCCAGTACTTC.

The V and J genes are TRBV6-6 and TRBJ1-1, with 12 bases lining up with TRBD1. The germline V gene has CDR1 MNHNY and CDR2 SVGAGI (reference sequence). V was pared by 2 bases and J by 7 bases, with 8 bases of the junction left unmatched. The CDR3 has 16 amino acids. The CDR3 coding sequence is TGTGCCAGCAGTTACGTTCCGGGACAGGGGGCGGTTGAAGCTTTCTTT. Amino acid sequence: CASSYVPGQGAVEAFF.

CDR3 amino acids: CASSSVLAGETGELFF. Written as DNA, the CDR3 is TGTGCCAGCAGCTCGGTGCTAGCGGGAGAAACCGGGGAGCTGTTTTTT. The rearrangement links TRBV5-6 to TRBJ2-2; TRBD2 aligns across 10 bases. CDR1 SGHDT and CDR2 YYEEEE come from the germline V gene. V lost 3 bases, J lost 5 bases, and 7 bases stayed unmatched. The CDR3 sequence is 16 residues long.

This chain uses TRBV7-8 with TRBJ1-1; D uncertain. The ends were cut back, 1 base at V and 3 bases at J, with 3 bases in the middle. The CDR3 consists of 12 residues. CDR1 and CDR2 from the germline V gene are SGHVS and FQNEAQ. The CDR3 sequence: CASSLVDTEAFF. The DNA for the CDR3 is TGTGCCAGCAGCTTAGTGGACACTGAAGCTTTCTTT. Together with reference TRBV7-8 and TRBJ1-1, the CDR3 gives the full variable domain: GAGVSQSPRYKVAKRGQDVALRCDPISGHVSLFWYQQALGQGPEFLTYFQNEAQLDKSGLPSDRFFAERPEGSVSTLKIQRTQQEDSAVYLCASSLVDTEAFFGQGTRLTVV.

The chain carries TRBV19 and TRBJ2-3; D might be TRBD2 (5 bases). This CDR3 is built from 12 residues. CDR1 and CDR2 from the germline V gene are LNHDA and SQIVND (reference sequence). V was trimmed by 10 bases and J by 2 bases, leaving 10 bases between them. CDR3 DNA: TGTGCCACCACGGGAAACACAGATACGCAGTATTTT. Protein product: CATTGNTDTQYF.

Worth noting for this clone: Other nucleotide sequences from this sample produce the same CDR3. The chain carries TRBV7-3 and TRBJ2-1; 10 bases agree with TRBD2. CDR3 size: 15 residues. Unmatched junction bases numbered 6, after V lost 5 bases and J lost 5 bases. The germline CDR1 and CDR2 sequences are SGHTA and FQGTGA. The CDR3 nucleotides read TGTGCCAGCAGCCCTGGACTAGCGGAAAACAATGAGCAGTTCTTC. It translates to CASSPGLAENNEQFF.

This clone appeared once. CDR3 protein: CASSGISEAYNEQFF. For the CDR3, the DNA is TGTGCCAGCAGCGGTATATCCGAGGCCTACAATGAGCAGTTCTTC. The chain recombines TRBV9 with TRBJ2-1; D remains unclear. The CDR3 spans 15 residues. Germline-derived CDR1 and CDR2 are SGDLS and YYNGEE. Between the trimmed V and J ends, which lost 3 bases and 2 bases, there was a span of 12 bases.

CDR3 in amino acids: CASMGTGGLGEKLFF. The DNA of the CDR3 is TGTGCCAGCATGGGGACAGGGGGCCTAGGGGAAAAACTGTTTTTT. The chain combines TRBV2 with TRBJ1-4; 12 nucleotides agree with TRBD1. The germline gives CDR1 SNHLY, CDR2 FYNNEI. The V gene end was trimmed by 7 bases and the J gene end by 8 bases; junction bases not matched to a gene: 8. The CDR3 is 15 residues long.

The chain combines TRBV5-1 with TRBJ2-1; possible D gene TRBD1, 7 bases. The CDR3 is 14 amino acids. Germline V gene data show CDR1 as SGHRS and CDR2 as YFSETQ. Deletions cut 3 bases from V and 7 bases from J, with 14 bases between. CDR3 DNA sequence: TGCGCCAGCAGCTCCCGGACAGGAGGGAATGAGCAGTTCTTC. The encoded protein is CASSSRTGGNEQFF. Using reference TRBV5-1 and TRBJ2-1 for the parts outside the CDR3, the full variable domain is KAGVTQTPRYLIKTRGQQVTLSCSPISGHRSVSWYQQTPGQGLQFLFEYFSETQRNKGNFPGRFSGRQFSNSRSEMNVSTLELGDSALYLCASSSRTGGNEQFFGPGTRLTVL.

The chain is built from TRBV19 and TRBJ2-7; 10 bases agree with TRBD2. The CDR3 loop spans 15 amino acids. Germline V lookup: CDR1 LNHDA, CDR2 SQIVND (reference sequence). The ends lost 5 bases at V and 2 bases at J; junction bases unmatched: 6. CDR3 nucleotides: TGTGCCAGTAGTCCCCCCGGGACTAGCGCCTACGAGCAGTACTTC. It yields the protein CASSPPGTSAYEQYF.

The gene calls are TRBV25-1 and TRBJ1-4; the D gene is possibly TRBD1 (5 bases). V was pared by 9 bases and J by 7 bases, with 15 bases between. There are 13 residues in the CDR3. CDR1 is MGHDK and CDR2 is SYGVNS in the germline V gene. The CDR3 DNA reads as TGTGCCAGTCGGGACTTTGAAGGTGAAAAACTGTTTTTT. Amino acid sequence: CASRDFEGEKLFF.

CDR3: CATSTLKGGHTEAFF. CDR3 DNA: TGTGCCACCAGCACCTTAAAAGGGGGTCACACTGAAGCTTTCTTT. The V and J genes are TRBV15 and TRBJ1-1, with a tentative D call TRBD1 (6 bases). The CDR3 runs to 15 residues. V lost 4 bases, J lost 3 bases, and 15 bases lay in between. Germline V lookup: CDR1 LNHNV, CDR2 YYDKDF (reference sequence).

In DNA form, the CDR3 reads TGTGCCAGCAGTTCCCAGAGGGCAGATACGCAGTATTTT. It is translated as CASSSQRADTQYF. J is TRBJ2-3 and V is TRBV6-6; maybe TRBD2 (5 bases). Trimming removed 4 bases at V and 4 bases at J, with 9 bases between. The length of the CDR3 is 13 residues. Germline-derived CDR1 and CDR2 are MNHNY and SVGAGI (reference sequence).

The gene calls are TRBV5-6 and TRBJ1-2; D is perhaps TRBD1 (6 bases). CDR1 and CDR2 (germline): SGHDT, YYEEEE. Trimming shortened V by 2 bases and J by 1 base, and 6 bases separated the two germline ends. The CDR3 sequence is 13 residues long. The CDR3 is CASSFRGNYGYTF. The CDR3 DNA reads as TGTGCCAGCAGCTTCAGGGGTAACTATGGCTACACCTTC.

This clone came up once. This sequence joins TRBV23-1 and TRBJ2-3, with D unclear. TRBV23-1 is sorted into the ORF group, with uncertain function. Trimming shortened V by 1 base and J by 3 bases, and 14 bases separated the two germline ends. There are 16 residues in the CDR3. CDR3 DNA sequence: TGCGCCAGCAGTCAATACGTCGGCAGGTCTACAGATACGCAGTATTTT. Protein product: CASSQYVGRSTDTQYF.

The CDR3 is CASSVVTTPINEQFF. Here the CDR3 DNA reads TGTGCCAGCAGCGTAGTGACTACCCCTATTAATGAGCAGTTCTTC. This rearrangement joins TRBV9 to TRBJ2-1, with D possibly being TRBD2 (5 bases). The CDR3 spans 15 residues. Germline V gene lookup returns CDR1 SGDLS and CDR2 YYNGEE. V dropped 0 bases and J dropped 7 bases, with 14 bases sitting between them.

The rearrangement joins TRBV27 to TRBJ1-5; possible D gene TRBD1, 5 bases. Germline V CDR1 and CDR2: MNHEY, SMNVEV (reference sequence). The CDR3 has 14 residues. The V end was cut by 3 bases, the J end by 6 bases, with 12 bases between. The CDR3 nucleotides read TGTGCCAGCAGTTTCGGGCAGGGCAGTCAGCCCCAGCATTTT. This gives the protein CASSFGQGSQPQHF.

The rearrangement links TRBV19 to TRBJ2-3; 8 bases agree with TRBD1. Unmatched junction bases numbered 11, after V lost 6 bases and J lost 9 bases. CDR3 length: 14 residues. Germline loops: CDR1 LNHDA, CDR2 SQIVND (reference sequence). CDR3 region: CASRTGDYDQTQYF. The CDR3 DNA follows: TGTGCCAGTAGGACAGGGGATTACGACCAGACGCAGTATTTT.

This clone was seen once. CDR3 loop: CASSEQGNTGELFF. DNA of the CDR3: TGTGCCAGCAGTGAACAGGGTAACACCGGGGAGCTGTTTTTT. The V and J genes are TRBV2 and TRBJ2-2, with D possibly matching TRBD1 (5 bases). The CDR3 is 14 residues long. V was cut by 2 bases and J by 2 bases, with 6 bases left in between. CDR1 is SNHLY and CDR2 is FYNNEI in the germline V gene. The full variable domain, rest sourced from reference TRBV2 and TRBJ2-2, is EPEVTQTPSHQVTQMGQEVILRCVPISNHLYFYWYRQILGQKVEFLVSFYNNEISEKSEIFDDQFSVERPDGSNFTLKIRSTKLEDSAMYFCASSEQGNTGELFFGEGSRLTVL.

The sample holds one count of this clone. The CDR3 DNA is TGTGCCAGCAGTGGACAGGATTCAGCGGGAGAAGGCGAGCAGTACTTC. It codes for CASSGQDSAGEGEQYF. The rearrangement joins TRBV28 to TRBJ2-7; possible D gene TRBD2, 8 bases. Trimming stripped 5 bases from V and 6 bases from J, with 23 bases between. The CDR3 totals 16 residues. The germline CDR1 and CDR2 sequences are MDHEN and SYDVKM.

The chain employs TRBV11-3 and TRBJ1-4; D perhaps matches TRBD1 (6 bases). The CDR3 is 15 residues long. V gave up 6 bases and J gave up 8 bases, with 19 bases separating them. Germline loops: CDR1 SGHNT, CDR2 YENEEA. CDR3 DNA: TGTGCCAGCAGGCAAAGGGGGGTAGGAAGCGAAAAACTGTTTTTT. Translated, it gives CASRQRGVGSEKLFF.

The DNA of the CDR3 is TGTGCCAGCAGCTTACAAGGGCAAGAGACCCAGTACTTC. Translating it yields CASSLQGQETQYF. V and J are TRBV11-2 and TRBJ2-5, with D unclear. The CDR3 consists of 13 residues. Germline loops: CDR1 SGHAT, CDR2 FQNNGV. V was shortened by 2 bases and J by 2 bases, with 6 bases between the two germline ends.

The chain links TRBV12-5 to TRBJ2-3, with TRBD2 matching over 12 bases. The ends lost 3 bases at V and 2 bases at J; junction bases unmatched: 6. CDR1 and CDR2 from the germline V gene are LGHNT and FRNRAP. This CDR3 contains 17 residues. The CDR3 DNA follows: TGTGCTAGTGGTTTAACGGGACTAGCGGGCACCACAGATACGCAGTATTTT. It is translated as CASGLTGLAGTTDTQYF.